These 19 T cell receptor beta chains were all obtained from the same sample, sequenced in a study of tumor and adjacent non-tumor tissue in lung cancer. TCRbeta libraries were built with three rounds of nested PCR, modified from ARM-PCR. TCRdb re-derived calls from the multiplex PCR reads in MiXCR, one entry per CDR3 protein. The repertoire consists of 65,000 to 95,000 distinct CDR3 sequences, with around 65% occurring once and the leading ten covering 10% to 15%. This sample's RNA came from whole unsorted tissue. Sequenced input: lung tumor tissue. The receptor source for this set is an older woman with non-small cell lung cancer.

The genes are TRBV5-1 and TRBJ2-4; 9 nucleotides line up with TRBD1. CDR3 length: 17 residues. Germline assignment: CDR1 SGHRS and CDR2 YFSETQ. V gave up 2 bases and J gave up 5 bases; unmatched junction bases: 11. The chain's CDR3 is CASSFMTGGWAQNIQYF. The CDR3 nucleotides are TGCGCCAGCAGCTTCATGACAGGGGGGTGGGCCCAAAACATTCAGTACTTC. Variable domain in full (rest from reference TRBV5-1 and TRBJ2-4): KAGVTQTPRYLIKTRGQQVTLSCSPISGHRSVSWYQQTPGQGLQFLFEYFSETQRNKGNFPGRFSGRQFSNSRSEMNVSTLELGDSALYLCASSFMTGGWAQNIQYFGAGTRLSVL.

As for this clonotype: At one boundary the junction diverges from the germline segment, which might be a read error. V usage is TRBV30 and J usage is TRBJ1-1; 8 positions match TRBD1. The CDR3 is 13 residues long. Germline V lookup: CDR1 GTSNPN, CDR2 SVGIG (reference sequence). The CDR3 here is CAWRTGAGTAALF. The CDR3 DNA is TGTGCCTGGAGGACAGGGGCGGGCACTGCAGCTTTATTT. Drawing the rest from reference TRBV30 and TRBJ1-1, the complete variable domain is SQTIHQWPATLVQPVGSPLSLECTVEGTSNPNLYWYRQAAGRGLQLLFYSVGIGQISSEVPQNLSASRPQDRQFILSSKKLLLSDSGFYLCAWRTGAGTAALFGQGTRLTVV.

Note on this clonotype: The germline gene is not matched at one end of the junction; a read error may be the cause. CDR3 amino acids: CTSSFQELSRNIQYF. The CDR3, as DNA: TGTACCAGCAGCTTCCAGGAGCTAAGCCGTAACATTCAGTACTTC. V is TRBV5-6 and J is TRBJ2-4; D is unclear. Germline V gene sequence: CDR1 SGHDT, CDR2 YYEEEE. The CDR3 covers 15 residues.

To note about this clonotype: A read error may account for a junction end that differs from germline. The gene calls are TRBV6-1 and TRBJ2-4, with D hard to call. CDR3 size: 18 residues. CDR1 is MNHNS, CDR2 SASEGT, per germline. The CDR3 nucleotides are TGTGTCAGCAGTGAGCGTGGCGACTCCCCGTTAGACAAAAACATTCAGTACTTC. Its protein is CVSSERGDSPLDKNIQYF.

Comment on this clonotype: This sequence may be a read error, since a much larger clone differs from it by one base. The rearrangement uses TRBV7-9 and TRBJ2-3, with 11 bases lining up with TRBD2. This CDR3 comprises 20 residues. Germline V lookup: CDR1 SEHNR, CDR2 FQNEAQ (reference sequence). Written as DNA, the CDR3 is TGTGCCAGCAGTGGTCTCGGGCTAGCGGGAGGAATATCAAGCAGAGATACGCAGTATTTT. Its protein product is CASSGLGLAGGISSRDTQYF.

As regards this clonotype: At one boundary the junction diverges from the germline segment, which might be a read error. As DNA, the CDR3 is TGTACCAGCAGTTACTCGGTCAGGGTTTATACTGAAGCTTTCTTT. This sequence encodes CTSSYSVRVYTEAFF. The chain is built from TRBV6-5 and TRBJ1-1; TRBD1 might be the D (5 bases). Per germline, CDR1 MNHEY and CDR2 SVGAGI. The CDR3 is 15 residues long.

As for this clonotype: One base away lies a much larger clone, so this may be a sequencing read error. The chain combines TRBV5-1 with TRBJ2-7, with D possibly TRBD1 on 5 matching bases. Germline values: CDR1 SGHRS, CDR2 YFSETQ. The CDR3 totals 13 residues. The V and J ends lost 0 bases and 5 bases respectively, with 9 bases between them. The CDR3 sequence: CASSLGTDNEQYF. The CDR3 DNA sequence: TGCGCCAGCAGCTTGGGTACGGACAACGAGCAGTACTTC.

In the case of this clonotype: An end of the junction differs from the germline gene, which may be a read error. Here the CDR3 reads CAGSHSTGKNTGELFF. CDR3 bases: TGCGCCGGCAGCCACTCGACAGGGAAGAACACCGGGGAGCTGTTTTTT. V and J are TRBV5-1 and TRBJ2-2; 7 nucleotides line up with TRBD1. The CDR3 is made up of 16 amino acids. Per germline, CDR1 SGHRS and CDR2 YFSETQ.

This clonotype is categorized as large. The chain has TRBV6-1 and TRBJ2-3, with 10 positions matching TRBD2. Per the germline V gene, CDR1 is MNHNS and CDR2 is SASEGT. With 7 bases clipped from V and 2 bases from J, the junction kept 3 bases outside the gene matches. The CDR3 spans 14 residues. In nucleotides, the CDR3 is TGTGCCAGCACAGCGGGAGGGACCACAGATACGCAGTATTTT. This translates into CASTAGGTTDTQYF.

As for this clonotype: The junction and the germline gene differ at one end; a read error may be behind it. The chain joins TRBV29-1 to TRBJ1-1; D might be TRBD1 (5 bases). The CDR3 is made up of 12 amino acids. In germline, CDR1 is SQVTM, CDR2 ANQGSEA. The CDR3 here is CGVGGGNREAFF. CDR3 DNA: TGCGGCGTTGGGGGAGGGAACAGAGAAGCTTTCTTT. The full variable domain, completed using reference TRBV29-1 and TRBJ1-1, is SAVISQKPSRDICQRGTSLTIQCQVDSQVTMMFWYRQQPGQSLTLIATANQGSEATYESGFVIDKFPISRPNLTFSTLTVSNMSPEDSSIYLCGVGGGNREAFFGQGTRLTVV.

About this clonotype: At one of its ends the junction is not consistent with the germline gene, which may arise from a read error. This chain uses TRBV6-5 with TRBJ1-6; tentative D call: TRBD1 (5 bases). Germline CDR1 is MNHEY and CDR2 is SVGAGI. CDR3 length equals 18 residues. DNA of the CDR3: TGTGCCAGCACTTACTCGGCGCGCGACAGCTCCTATAATTCACCCCTCCACTTT. Protein: CASTYSARDSSYNSPLHF.

On this clonotype: The junction differs from germline at one of its ends, possibly a read error. The gene calls are TRBV12-3 or TRBV12-4 and TRBJ2-2; D gene uncertain. CDR3 length: 14 residues. The CDR3 coding sequence is TGTACCAGCAGCCCCAATGCAGCGACCGGGGAGCTGTTTTTT. Translation gives CTSSPNAATGELFF.

A note on this clonotype: Compared with germline, one end of the junction differs, possibly owing to a read error. CDR3 protein: CASSLQTGTGSGTNVLTF. The CDR3 region has the DNA TGTGCCAGCAGCCTCCAGACAGGAACTGGCTCTGGGACCAACGTCCTGACTTTC. The chain uses TRBV5-6 and TRBJ2-6; D is perhaps TRBD1 (6 bases). This CDR3 is 18 amino acids long. CDR1 SGHDT and CDR2 YYEEEE come from the germline V gene.

This clonotype was seen at least ten times. This rearrangement joins TRBV30 to TRBJ2-7; unclear D gene. CDR3 length equals 13 residues. The germline V and J ends were trimmed by 0 bases and 3 bases, with 9 bases remaining between them. Germline-derived CDR1 and CDR2 are GTSNPN and SVGIG (reference sequence). CDR3 bases: TGTGCCTGGAGTGTATCGGCAGACTACGAGCAGTACTTC. Its protein is CAWSVSADYEQYF.

There are many counts of this clonotype. The chain carries TRBV7-9 and TRBJ2-3, with D hard to call. Germline lookup yields CDR1 SEHNR and CDR2 FQNEAQ (reference sequence). With 5 bases removed from V and 2 bases from J, the gap between germline ends came to 14 bases. The CDR3 sequence is 15 residues long. The CDR3 loop reads CASSPWSPHTDTQYF. The DNA of the CDR3 is TGTGCCAGCAGCCCCTGGAGTCCCCACACAGATACGCAGTATTTT.

On this clonotype itself: A clone one base away is much larger, so this may be a read error. This CDR3 is CASNPGQGRRTEAFF. CDR3 DNA sequence: TGTGCCAGCAACCCGGGACAGGGAAGAAGGACTGAAGCTTTCTTT. The chain is built from TRBV28 and TRBJ1-1, with 9 bases fitting TRBD1. The CDR3 is 15 residues long. Per the germline V gene, CDR1 is MDHEN and CDR2 is SYDVKM. V lost 7 bases and J lost 5; bases outside the gene matches: 11.

This clonotype was observed many times. This chain links TRBV5-6 with TRBJ1-4; D might be TRBD1 (5 bases). The CDR3 loop spans 13 amino acids. With 3 bases removed from V and 7 bases from J, the gap between germline ends came to 10 bases. CDR1 SGHDT and CDR2 YYEEEE come from the germline V gene. The DNA of the CDR3 is TGTGCCAGCAGCTCACCAGGGACTGAAAAACTGTTTTTT. Its protein product is CASSSPGTEKLFF.

CDR3 DNA sequence: TGTGCCAGCAGCTTCATGGGGGGTGCGTTCTTC. It specifies CASSFMGGAFF. The rearrangement links TRBV12-3 or TRBV12-4 to TRBJ2-1, with D tentatively TRBD2 (6 bases). CDR3 length equals 11 residues. The V end was cut by 6 bases, the J end by 15 bases, with 15 bases between.

In regard to this clonotype: Relative to the germline gene, one junction end is altered; a read error may explain this. The chain uses TRBV4-2 and TRBJ2-2, with 8 bases lining up with TRBD2. This CDR3 has 17 amino acids. From germline, CDR1 is LGHNA and CDR2 YNFKEQ. DNA for the CDR3: TGTGCCGGCAGCCAAGATTCTAGCGGGTGGATTACCGAGGAGCTGTTTTTT. Protein sequence: CAGSQDSSGWITEELFF.